This T cell receptor beta chain is drawn from a study of blood T cell repertoires in COVID-19. At the level of the study: Sites in the United States, Italy and Spain provided acute and convalescent COVID-19 samples. Nucleic acid was either cDNA or gDNA, and it came from T cells, B-cell-depleted T cells, or PBMCs.

Authors' analysis steps: Reference gene primers were amplified, and this amplification served to estimate nucleated cell counts. Generated by immunoSEQ multiplex PCR, the TCRdb table keeps only in-frame clones and is missing some. D and trimming were read from the DNA, whereas the V and J calls and clone size are those reported in that table. The data show some 33,000 clones, around 85% seen once. The CDR3 contains 15 residues. Trimming took off 2 bases at V and 0 bases at J, with 10 bases between the two ends. Germline V gene lookup returns CDR1 MNHNY and CDR2 SVGAGI (reference sequence). The chain employs TRBV6-6 and TRBJ1-2; D remains ambiguous. The source of this sequence is a human donor in a cohort sampled during active COVID-19. The specimen sequenced was peripheral blood. CDR3 DNA: TGTGCCAGCAGTTACGTGGGGAGATCTAACTATGGCTACACCTTC. It yields the protein CASSYVGRSNYGYTF.